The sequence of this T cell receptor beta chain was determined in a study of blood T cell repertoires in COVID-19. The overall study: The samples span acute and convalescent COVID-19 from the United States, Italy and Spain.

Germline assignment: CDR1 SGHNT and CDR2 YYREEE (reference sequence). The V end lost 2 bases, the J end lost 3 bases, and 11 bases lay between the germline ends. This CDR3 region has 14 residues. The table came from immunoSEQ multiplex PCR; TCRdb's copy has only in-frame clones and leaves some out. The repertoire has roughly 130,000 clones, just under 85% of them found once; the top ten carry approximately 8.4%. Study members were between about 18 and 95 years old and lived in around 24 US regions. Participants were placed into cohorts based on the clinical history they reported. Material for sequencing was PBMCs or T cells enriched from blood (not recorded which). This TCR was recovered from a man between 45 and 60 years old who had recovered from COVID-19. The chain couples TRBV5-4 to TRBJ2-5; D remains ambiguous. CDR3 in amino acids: CASSLSGGKETQYF. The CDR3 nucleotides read TGTGCCAGCAGCTTAAGTGGCGGAAAAGAGACCCAGTACTTC. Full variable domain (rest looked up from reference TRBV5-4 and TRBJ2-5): ETGVTQSPTHLIKTRGQQVTLRCSSQSGHNTVSWYQQALGQGPQFIFQYYREEENGRGNFPPRFSGLQFPNYSSELNVNALELDDSALYLCASSLSGGKETQYFGPGTRLLVL.